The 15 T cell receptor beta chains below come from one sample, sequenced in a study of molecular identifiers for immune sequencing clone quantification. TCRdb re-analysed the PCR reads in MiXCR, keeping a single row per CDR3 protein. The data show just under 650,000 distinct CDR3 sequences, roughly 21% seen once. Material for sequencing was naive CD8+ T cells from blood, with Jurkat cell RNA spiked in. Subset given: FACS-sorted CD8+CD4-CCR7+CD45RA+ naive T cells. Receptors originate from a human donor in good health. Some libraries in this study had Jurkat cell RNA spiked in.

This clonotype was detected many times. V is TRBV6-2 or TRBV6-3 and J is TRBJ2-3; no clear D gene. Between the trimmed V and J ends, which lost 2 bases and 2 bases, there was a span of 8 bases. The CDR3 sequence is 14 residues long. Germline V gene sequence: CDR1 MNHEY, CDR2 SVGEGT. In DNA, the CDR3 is TGTGCCAGCAGTTACGCGAGTAACACAGATACGCAGTATTTT. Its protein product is CASSYASNTDTQYF.

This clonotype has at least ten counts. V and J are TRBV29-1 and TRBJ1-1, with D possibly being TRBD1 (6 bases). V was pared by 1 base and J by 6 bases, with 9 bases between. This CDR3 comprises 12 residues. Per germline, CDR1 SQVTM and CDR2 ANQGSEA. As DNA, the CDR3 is TGCAGCGTTGAAGCTCAGGGGCCTGAAGCTTTCTTT. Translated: CSVEAQGPEAFF.

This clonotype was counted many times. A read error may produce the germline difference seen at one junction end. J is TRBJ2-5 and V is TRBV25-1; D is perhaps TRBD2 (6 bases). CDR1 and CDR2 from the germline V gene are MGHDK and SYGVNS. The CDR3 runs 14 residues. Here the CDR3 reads CASSEYGTQDTQYF. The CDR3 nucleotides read TGTGCCAGCAGTGAATATGGGACTCAAGATACCCAGTACTTC.

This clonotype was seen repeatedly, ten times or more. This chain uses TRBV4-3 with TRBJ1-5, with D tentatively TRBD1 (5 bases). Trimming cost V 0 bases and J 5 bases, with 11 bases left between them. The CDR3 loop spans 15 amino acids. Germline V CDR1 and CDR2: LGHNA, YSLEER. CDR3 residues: CASSQERGVDQPQHF. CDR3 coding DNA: TGCGCCAGCAGCCAAGAGAGAGGGGTTGATCAGCCCCAGCATTTT.

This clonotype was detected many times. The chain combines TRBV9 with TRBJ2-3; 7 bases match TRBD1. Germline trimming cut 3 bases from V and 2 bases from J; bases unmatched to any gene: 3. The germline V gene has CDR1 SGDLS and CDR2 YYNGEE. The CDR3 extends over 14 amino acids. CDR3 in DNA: TGTGCCAGCAGCGACAGGGGCCTCACAGATACGCAGTATTTT. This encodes CASSDRGLTDTQYF.

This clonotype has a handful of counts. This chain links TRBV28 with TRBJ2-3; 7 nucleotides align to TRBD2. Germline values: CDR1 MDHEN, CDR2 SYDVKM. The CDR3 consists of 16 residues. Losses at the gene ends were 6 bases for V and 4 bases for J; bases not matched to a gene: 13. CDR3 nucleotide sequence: TGTGCCAGCAGCCACCGGGCTAGCGGACCTCCAGATACGCAGTATTTT. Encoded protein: CASSHRASGPPDTQYF.

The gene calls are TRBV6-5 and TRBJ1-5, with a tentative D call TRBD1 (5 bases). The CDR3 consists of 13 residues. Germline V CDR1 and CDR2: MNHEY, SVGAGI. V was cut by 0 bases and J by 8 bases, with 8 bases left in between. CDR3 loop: CASSYSTGEPQHF. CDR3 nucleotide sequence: TGTGCCAGCAGTTACTCGACGGGGGAGCCCCAGCATTTT.

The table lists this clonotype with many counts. CDR3: CASSYATSGGFTDTQYF. CDR3 DNA sequence: TGTGCCAGCAGTTACGCAACTAGCGGGGGCTTCACAGATACGCAGTATTTT. The chain carries TRBV6-2 or TRBV6-3 and TRBJ2-3; 11 bases line up with TRBD2. Germline CDR1 reads MNHEY; CDR2 reads SVGEGT. The CDR3 is 17 amino acids. J gave up 2 bases and V 2 bases, and 6 bases lay outside the gene matches.

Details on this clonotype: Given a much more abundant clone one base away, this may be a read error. The CDR3 reads CSVQTGEPGNTIYF. The CDR3 DNA reads TGCAGCGTACAAACAGGGGAGCCTGGAAACACCATATATTTT. This chain uses TRBV29-1 with TRBJ1-3; 7 nucleotides match TRBD1. The CDR3 runs to 14 residues. Germline CDR1 reads SQVTM; CDR2 reads ANQGSEA. The trim removed 6 bases at V and 2 bases at J, leaving 7 bases unmatched.

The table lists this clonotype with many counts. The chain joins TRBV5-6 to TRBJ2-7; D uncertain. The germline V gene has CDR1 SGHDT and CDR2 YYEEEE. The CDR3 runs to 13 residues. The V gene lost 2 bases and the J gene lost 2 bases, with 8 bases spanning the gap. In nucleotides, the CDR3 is TGTGCCAGCAGCTTCGGCAGTACCTACGAGCAGTACTTC. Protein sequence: CASSFGSTYEQYF.

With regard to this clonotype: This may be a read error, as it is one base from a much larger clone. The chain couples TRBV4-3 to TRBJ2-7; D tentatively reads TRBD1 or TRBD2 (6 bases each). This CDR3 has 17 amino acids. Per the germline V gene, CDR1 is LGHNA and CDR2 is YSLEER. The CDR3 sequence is CVSSQESPWGASREQYF. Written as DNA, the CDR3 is TGCGTCAGCAGCCAAGAAAGCCCCTGGGGGGCATCCCGCGAGCAGTACTTC.

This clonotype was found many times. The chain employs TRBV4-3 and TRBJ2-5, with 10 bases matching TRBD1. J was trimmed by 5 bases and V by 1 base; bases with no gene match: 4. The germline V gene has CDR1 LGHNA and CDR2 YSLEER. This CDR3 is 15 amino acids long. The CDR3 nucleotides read TGCGCCAGCAGCCAAGGACAGGGGGCAGCGGAGACCCAGTACTTC. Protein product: CASSQGQGAAETQYF.

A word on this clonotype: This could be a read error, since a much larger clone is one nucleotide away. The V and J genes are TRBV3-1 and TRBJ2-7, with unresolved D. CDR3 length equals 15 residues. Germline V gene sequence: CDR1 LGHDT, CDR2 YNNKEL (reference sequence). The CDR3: CASSQEAAKDYEQCF. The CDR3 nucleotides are TGTGCCAGCAGCCAAGAGGCAGCAAAAGATTACGAGCAGTGCTTC.

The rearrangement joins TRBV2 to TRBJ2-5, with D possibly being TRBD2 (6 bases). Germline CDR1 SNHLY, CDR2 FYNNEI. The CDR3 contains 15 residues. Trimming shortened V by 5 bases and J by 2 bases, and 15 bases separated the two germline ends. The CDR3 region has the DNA TGTGCCAGCAGTTATACCGCTAGCGCACAAGAGACCCAGTACTTC. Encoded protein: CASSYTASAQETQYF.

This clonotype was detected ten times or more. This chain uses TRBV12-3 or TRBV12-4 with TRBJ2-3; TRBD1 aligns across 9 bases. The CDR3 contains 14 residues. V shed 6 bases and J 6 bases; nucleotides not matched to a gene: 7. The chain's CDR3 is CASSLTGGGDTQYF. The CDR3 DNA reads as TGTGCCAGCAGCTTAACAGGGGGCGGCGATACGCAGTATTTT.